These T cell receptor beta chains were read from a single sample in a study of spatial heterogeneity in lung cancer. One entry per CDR3 protein, called by TCRdb with MiXCR from the 5' RACE reads. This sample has 9,400 or so distinct CDR3 sequences, with around 9.3% found just once. The sequenced sample was lung tumor tissue, obtained at surgery. These receptors originate from a female donor with early-stage non-small cell lung cancer. Both conserved end residues are part of each CDR3.

j_call | v_call | cdr3_aa
TRBJ2-3 | TRBV4-1 | CASSQAGVSGGVDTQYF
TRBJ2-1 | TRBV5-4 | CASRSDSYNEQFF
TRBJ2-3 | TRBV5-1 | CASSPGLAGGSYTDTQYF
TRBJ1-6 | TRBV20-1 | CSAVQGANSPLHF
TRBJ1-5 | TRBV11-2 | CASSLGWGHNLGNQPQHF
TRBJ2-5 | TRBV11-3 | CASSLDRTVNLETQYF
TRBJ2-5 | TRBV18 | CASSPGIGGSGQIQETQYF
TRBJ2-5 | TRBV5-4 | CASNQVTDQETQYF
TRBJ2-5 | TRBV11-2 | CASSLRARAGQYLQETQYF
TRBJ2-3 | TRBV7-3 | CASSSRQITDTQYF
TRBJ1-6 | TRBV27 | CASSLRGPSRALHF
TRBJ2-7 | TRBV5-1 | CASSLGGSSYEQYF
TRBJ1-6 | TRBV7-6 | CASSLDDLSSYNSPLHF
TRBJ1-2 | TRBV28 | CASSLVSSADIDDGYTF